The clone carrying this T cell receptor beta chain was counted at least ten times. Its antigen is as yet unknown. This record belongs to a study of T cell clonality in common variable immunodeficiency. Assay: immunoSEQ multiplex PCR; the TCRdb copy retains only in-frame clones and omits some. The sample yields approximately 38,000 clones, without any singletons. Points from the study as a whole: Reportedly, TCR beta sequences from common variable immunodeficiency showed fewer deletions and N-nucleotide insertions.

The TCR sequence derives from a human donor with common variable immunodeficiency. The source material was peripheral blood mononuclear cells.

CDR3 loop: CSVTRNYEQYF. The DNA read from the CDR3 is TGCAGCGTGACCAGGAACTACGAG. The chain joins TRBV29-1 to TRBJ2-7, with no clear D. The sequence runs out 3 residues before the end of the CDR3; the remainder is reconstructed from the germline J gene. The CDR3 length is 11 residues. Germline V gives CDR1 SQVTM, CDR2 ANQGSEA. V was shortened by 6 bases and J by 3 bases, with 9 bases between the two germline ends.